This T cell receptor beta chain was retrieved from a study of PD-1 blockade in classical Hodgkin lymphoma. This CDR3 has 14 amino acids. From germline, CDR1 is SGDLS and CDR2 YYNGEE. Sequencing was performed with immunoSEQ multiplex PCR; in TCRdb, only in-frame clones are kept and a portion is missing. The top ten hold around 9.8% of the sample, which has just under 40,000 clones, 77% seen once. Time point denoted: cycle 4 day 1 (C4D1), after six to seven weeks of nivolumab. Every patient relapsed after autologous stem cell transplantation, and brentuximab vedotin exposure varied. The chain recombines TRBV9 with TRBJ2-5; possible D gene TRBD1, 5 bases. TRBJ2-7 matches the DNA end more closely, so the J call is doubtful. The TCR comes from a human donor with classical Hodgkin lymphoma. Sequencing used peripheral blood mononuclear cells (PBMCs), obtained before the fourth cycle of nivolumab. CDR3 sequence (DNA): TGTGCCAGCAGCGTAGACGACAGACCCTACGAGCAGTACTTC. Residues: CASSVDDRPYEQYF.